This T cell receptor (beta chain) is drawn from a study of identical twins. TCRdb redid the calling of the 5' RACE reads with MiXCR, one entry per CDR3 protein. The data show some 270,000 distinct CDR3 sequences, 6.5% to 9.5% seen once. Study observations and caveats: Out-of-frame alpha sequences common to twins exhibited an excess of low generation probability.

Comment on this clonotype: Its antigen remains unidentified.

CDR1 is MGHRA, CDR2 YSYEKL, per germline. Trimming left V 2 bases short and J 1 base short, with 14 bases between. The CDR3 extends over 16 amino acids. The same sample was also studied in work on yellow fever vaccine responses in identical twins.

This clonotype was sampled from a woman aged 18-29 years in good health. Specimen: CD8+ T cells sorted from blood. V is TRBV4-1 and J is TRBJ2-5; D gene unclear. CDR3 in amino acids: CASSQPGWAVQETQYF. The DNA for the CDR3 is TGCGCCAGCAGCCAACCCGGGTGGGCGGTCCAAGAGACCCAGTACTTC.